This T cell receptor beta chain was recorded in a study of control samples from healthy donors and cancer patients. Method: immunoSEQ multiplex PCR; TCRdb's copy keeps in-frame clones and lacks some. This table holds more than 85,000 clones, around 89% found once. What was sequenced was blood. This receptor was identified in a woman in her forties or fifties in good health.

The CDR3 is CASSARDPPSYEQYF. The DNA for the CDR3 is TGTGCCAGCAGCGCCCGGGACCCACCCTCATACGAGCAGTACTTC. V is TRBV6-2 or TRBV6-3 and J is TRBJ2-7; either TRBD1 or TRBD2 may supply D (5 bases each). The CDR3 spans 15 residues. V was clipped by 6 bases and J by 4 bases, with 19 bases between them. Per the germline V gene, CDR1 is MNHEY and CDR2 is SVGEGT.